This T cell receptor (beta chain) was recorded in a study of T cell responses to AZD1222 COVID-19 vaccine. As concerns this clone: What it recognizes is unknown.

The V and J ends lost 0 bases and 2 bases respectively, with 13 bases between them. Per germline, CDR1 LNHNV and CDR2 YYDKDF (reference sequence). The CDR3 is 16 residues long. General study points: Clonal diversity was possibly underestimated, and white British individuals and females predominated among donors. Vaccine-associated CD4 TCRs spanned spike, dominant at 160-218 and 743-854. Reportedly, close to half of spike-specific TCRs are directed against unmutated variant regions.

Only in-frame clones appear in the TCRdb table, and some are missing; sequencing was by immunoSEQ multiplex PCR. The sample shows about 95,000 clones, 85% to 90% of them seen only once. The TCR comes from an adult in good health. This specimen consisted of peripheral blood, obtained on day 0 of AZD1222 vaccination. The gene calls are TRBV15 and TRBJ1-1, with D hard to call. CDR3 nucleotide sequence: TGTGCCACCAGCAGAGAAGGCGAGGGTCTCAACACTGAAGCTTTCTTT. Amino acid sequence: CATSREGEGLNTEAFF.